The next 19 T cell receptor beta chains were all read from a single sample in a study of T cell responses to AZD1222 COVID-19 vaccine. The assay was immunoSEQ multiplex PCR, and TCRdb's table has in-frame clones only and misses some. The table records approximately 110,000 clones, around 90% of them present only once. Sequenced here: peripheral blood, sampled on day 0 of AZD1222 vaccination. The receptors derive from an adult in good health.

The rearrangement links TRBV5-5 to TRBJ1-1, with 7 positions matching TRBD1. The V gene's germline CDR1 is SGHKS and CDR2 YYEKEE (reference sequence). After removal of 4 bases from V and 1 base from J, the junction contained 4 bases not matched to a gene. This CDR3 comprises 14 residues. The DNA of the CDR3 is TGTGCCAGCAGCCACTGGGACAGGAACACTGAAGCTTTCTTT. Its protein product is CASSHWDRNTEAFF.

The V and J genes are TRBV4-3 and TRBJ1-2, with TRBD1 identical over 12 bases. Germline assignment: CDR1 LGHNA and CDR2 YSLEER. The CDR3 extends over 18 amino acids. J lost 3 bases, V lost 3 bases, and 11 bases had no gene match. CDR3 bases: TGCGCCAGCAGCCACGCTATCCCGGGACAGGGGGCTTACTATGGCTACACCTTC. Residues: CASSHAIPGQGAYYGYTF.

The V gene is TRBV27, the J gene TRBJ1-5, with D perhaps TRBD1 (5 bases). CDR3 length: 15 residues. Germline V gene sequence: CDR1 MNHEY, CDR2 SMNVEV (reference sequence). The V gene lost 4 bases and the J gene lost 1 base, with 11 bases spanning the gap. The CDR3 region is CASSSSRQSNQPQHF. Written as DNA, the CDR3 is TGTGCCAGCAGTTCTTCCCGACAGAGCAATCAGCCCCAGCATTTT.

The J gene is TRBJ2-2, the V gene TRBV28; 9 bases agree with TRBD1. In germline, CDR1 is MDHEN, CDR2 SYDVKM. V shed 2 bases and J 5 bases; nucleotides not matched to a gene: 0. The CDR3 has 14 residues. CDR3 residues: CASSLDRGTGELFF. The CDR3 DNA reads TGTGCCAGCAGTTTAGACAGGGGGACCGGGGAGCTGTTTTTT.

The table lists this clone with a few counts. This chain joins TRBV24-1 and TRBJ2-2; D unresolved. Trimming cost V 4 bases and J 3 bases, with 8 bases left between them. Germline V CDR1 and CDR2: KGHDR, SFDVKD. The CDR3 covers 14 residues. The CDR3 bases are TGTGCCACCAGTGAGGACGCTGACACCGGGGAGCTGTTTTTT. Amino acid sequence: CATSEDADTGELFF.

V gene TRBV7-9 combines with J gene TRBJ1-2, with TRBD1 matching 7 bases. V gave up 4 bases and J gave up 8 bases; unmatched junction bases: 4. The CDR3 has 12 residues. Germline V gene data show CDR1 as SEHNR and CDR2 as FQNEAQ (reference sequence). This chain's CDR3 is CASSSRTGGYTF. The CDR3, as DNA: TGTGCCAGCAGCTCTAGGACAGGAGGCTACACCTTC. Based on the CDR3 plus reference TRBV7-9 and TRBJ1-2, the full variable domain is DTGVSQNPRHKITKRGQNVTFRCDPISEHNRLYWYRQTLGQGPEFLTYFQNEAQLEKSRLLSDRFSAERPKGSFSTLEIQRTEQGDSAMYLCASSSRTGGYTFGSGTRLTVV.

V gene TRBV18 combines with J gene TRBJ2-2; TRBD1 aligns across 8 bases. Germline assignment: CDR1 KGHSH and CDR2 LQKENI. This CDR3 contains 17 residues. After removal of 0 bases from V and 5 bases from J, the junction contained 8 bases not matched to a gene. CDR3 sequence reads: CASSPPSDRALTGELFF. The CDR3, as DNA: TGTGCCAGCTCACCACCTTCGGACAGGGCCTTAACCGGGGAGCTGTTTTTT.

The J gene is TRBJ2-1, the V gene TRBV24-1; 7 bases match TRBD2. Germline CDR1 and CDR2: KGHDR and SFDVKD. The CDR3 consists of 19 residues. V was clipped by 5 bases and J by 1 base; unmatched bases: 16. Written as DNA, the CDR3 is TGTGCCACCAGTGCCGTAGAGGGGAGGGCGGGGAGGTCCTACAATGAGCAGTTCTTC. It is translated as CATSAVEGRAGRSYNEQFF.

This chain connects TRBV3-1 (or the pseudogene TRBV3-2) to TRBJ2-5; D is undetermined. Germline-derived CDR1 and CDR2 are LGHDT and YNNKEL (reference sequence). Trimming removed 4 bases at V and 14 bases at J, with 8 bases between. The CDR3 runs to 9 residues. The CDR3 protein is CASSPLLYF. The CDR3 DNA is TGTGCCAGCAGCCCCCTCCTTTACTTC.

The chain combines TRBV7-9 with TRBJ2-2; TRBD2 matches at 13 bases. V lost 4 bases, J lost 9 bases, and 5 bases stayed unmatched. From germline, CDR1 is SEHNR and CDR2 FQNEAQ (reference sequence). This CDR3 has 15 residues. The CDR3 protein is CASSSGLAGVRELFF. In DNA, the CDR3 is TGTGCCAGCAGCTCCGGACTAGCGGGAGTGAGGGAGCTGTTTTTT. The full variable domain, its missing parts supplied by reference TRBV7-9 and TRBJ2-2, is DTGVSQNPRHKITKRGQNVTFRCDPISEHNRLYWYRQTLGQGPEFLTYFQNEAQLEKSRLLSDRFSAERPKGSFSTLEIQRTEQGDSAMYLCASSSGLAGVRELFFGEGSRLTVL.

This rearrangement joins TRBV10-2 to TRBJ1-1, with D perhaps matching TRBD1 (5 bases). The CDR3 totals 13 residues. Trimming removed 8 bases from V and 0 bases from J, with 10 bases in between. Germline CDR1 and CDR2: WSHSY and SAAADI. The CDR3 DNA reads TGCGCCAGCGGAGGGGAGGTGAACACTGAAGCTTTCTTT. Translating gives CASGGEVNTEAFF.

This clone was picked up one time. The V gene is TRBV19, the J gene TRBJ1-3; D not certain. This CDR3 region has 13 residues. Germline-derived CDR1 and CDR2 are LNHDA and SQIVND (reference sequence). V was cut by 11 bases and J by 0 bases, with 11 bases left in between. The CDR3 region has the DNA TGTGCCTGCAGGTCATTCTCTGGAAACACCATATATTTT. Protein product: CACRSFSGNTIYF.

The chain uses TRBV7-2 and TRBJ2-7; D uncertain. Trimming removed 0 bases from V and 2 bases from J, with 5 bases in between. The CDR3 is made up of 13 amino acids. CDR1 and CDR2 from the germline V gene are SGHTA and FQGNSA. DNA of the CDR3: TGTGCCAGCAGCTTAGCAGGGCCCTACGAGCAGTACTTC. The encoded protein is CASSLAGPYEQYF.

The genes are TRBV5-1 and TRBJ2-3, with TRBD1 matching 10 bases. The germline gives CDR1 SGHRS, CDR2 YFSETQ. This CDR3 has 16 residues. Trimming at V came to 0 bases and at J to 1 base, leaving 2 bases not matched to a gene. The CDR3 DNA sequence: TGCGCCAGCAGCTTGGAAGGGACAGGGGGCACAGATACGCAGTATTTT. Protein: CASSLEGTGGTDTQYF.

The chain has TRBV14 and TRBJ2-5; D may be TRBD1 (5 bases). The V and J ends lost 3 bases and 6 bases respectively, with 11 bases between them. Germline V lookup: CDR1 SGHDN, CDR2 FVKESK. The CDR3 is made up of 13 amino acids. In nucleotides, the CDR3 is TGTGCCAGCAGCCAGAACCAGGGCCAGACCCAGTACTTC. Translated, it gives CASSQNQGQTQYF.

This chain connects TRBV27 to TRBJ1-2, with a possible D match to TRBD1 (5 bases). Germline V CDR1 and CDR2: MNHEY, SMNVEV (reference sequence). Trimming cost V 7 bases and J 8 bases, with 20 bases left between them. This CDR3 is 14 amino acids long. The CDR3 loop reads CASTRGFGSRGYTF. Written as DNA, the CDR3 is TGTGCCAGCACCCGGGGCTTTGGGAGTCGGGGCTACACCTTC.

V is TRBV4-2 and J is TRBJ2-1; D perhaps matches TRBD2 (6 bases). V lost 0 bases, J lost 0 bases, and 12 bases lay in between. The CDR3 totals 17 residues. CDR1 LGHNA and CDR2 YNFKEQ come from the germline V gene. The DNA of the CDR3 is TGTGCCAGCAGCCAAGATTACGGCGGGATCTCCTACAATGAGCAGTTCTTC. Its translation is CASSQDYGGISYNEQFF.

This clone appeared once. CDR3 bases: TGTGCCAGCAGCCCTCTCCGGGACAACTATTACGAGCAGTACTTC. Its translation: CASSPLRDNYYEQYF. The chain links TRBV11-2 to TRBJ2-7; tentatively, D is TRBD1 (6 bases). With 5 bases removed from V and 4 bases from J, the gap between germline ends came to 18 bases. Germline lookup yields CDR1 SGHAT and CDR2 FQNNGV. This CDR3 is 15 amino acids long.

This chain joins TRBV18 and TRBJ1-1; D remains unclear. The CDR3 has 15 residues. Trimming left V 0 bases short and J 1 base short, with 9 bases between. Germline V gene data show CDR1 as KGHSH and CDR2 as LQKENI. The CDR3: CASSPPGRQNTEAFF. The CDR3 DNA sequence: TGTGCCAGCTCACCACCGGGCAGGCAGAACACTGAAGCTTTCTTT.